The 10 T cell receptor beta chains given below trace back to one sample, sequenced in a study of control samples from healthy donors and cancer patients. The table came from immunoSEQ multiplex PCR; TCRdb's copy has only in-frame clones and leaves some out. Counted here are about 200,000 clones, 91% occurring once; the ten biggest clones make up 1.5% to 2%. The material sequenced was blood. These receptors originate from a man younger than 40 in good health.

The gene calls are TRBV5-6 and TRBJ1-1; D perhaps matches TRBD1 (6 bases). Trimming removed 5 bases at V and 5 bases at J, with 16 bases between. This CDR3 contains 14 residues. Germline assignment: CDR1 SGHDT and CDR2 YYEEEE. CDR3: CASRFVSGATEAFF. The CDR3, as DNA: TGTGCCAGCAGGTTCGTATCAGGGGCAACTGAAGCTTTCTTT.

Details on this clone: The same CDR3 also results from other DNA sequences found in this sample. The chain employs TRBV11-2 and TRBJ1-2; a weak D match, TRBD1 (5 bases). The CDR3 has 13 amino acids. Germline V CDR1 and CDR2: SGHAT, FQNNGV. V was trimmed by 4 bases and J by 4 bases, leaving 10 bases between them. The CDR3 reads CASSSDSFYGYTF. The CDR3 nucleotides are TGTGCCAGCAGCTCCGACAGTTTCTATGGCTACACCTTC.

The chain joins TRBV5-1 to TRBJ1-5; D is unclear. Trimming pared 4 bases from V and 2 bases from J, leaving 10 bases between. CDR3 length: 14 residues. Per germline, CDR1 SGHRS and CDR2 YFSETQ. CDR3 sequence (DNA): TGCGCCAGCAGCCTAAATGGGGGCAATCAGCCCCAGCATTTT. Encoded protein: CASSLNGGNQPQHF.

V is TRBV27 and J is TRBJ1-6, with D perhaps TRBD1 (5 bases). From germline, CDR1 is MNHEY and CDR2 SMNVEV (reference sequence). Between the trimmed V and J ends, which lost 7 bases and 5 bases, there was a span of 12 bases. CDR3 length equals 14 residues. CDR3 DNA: TGTGCCAGCACCCCTGGGGGGGATAATTCACCCCTCCACTTT. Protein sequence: CASTPGGDNSPLHF.

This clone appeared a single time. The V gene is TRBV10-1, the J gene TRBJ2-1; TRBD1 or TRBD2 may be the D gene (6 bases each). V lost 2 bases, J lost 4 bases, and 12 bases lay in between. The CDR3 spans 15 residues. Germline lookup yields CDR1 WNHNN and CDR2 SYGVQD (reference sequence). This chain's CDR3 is CASSEMRGDYNEQFF. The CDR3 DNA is TGCGCCAGCAGTGAGATGAGGGGGGATTACAATGAGCAGTTCTTC.

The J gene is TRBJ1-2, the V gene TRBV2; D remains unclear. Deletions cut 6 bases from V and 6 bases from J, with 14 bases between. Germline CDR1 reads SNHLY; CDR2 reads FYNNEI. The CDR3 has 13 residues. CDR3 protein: CASSLDPWNGYTF. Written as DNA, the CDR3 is TGTGCCAGCAGCCTTGACCCGTGGAATGGCTACACCTTC. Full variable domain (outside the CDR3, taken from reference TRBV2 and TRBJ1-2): EPEVTQTPSHQVTQMGQEVILRCVPISNHLYFYWYRQILGQKVEFLVSFYNNEISEKSEIFDDQFSVERPDGSNFTLKIRSTKLEDSAMYFCASSLDPWNGYTFGSGTRLTVV.

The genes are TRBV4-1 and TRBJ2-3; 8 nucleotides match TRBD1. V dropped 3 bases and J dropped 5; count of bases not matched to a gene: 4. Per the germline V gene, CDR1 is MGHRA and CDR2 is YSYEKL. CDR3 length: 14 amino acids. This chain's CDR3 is CASSQQGAEDTQYF. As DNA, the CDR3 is TGCGCCAGCAGCCAGCAGGGGGCGGAAGATACGCAGTATTTT.

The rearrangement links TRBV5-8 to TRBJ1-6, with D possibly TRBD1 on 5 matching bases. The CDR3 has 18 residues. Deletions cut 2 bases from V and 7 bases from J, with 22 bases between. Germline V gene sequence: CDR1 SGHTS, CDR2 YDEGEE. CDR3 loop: CASSFRPERQGVNSPLHF. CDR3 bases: TGTGCCAGCAGCTTTAGGCCGGAGCGGCAGGGAGTCAATTCACCCCTCCACTTT.

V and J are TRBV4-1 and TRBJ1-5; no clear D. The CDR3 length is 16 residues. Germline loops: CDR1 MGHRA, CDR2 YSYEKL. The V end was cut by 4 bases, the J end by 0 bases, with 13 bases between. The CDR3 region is CASSLHWGYSNQPQHF. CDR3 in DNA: TGCGCCAGCAGCCTCCATTGGGGTTATAGCAATCAGCCCCAGCATTTT.

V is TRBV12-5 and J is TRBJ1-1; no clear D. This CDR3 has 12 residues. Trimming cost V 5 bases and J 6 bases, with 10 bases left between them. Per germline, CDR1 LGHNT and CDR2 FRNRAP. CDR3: CASGISRSEAFF. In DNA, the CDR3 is TGTGCTAGTGGTATCTCCCGGTCTGAAGCTTTCTTT.